A single sample gave rise to the 23 T cell receptor beta chains below, sequenced in a study of neurological immune-mediated disorders. TCRdb recomputed calls from the 5' RACE reads with MiXCR, one row per CDR3 protein. The sample lists 74,000 or so distinct CDR3 sequences, around 9.9% occurring once. The specimen was PBMCs. The receptor source for this set is a middle-aged man in good health.

This clonotype has at least ten counts. The chain recombines TRBV7-2 with TRBJ2-1; D is unresolved. V was pared by 0 bases and J by 7 bases, with 7 bases between. This CDR3 spans 13 amino acids. CDR1 and CDR2 (germline): SGHTA, FQGNSA. DNA for the CDR3: TGTGCCAGCAGCTTAGCTCCCACGAATGAGCAGTTCTTC. Its translation: CASSLAPTNEQFF.

This clonotype was recorded at least ten times. The chain is built from TRBV5-1 and TRBJ2-1; a weak D match, TRBD2 (7 bases). In germline, CDR1 is SGHRS, CDR2 YFSETQ. The V gene lost 2 bases and the J gene lost 9 bases, with 15 bases spanning the gap. The CDR3 spans 14 residues. The DNA of the CDR3 is TGCGCCAGCAGCTTTGAGGGGGGGCCGGGTGAGCAGTTCTTC. Protein: CASSFEGGPGEQFF.

This clonotype was detected ten times or more. The rearrangement links TRBV7-2 to TRBJ2-7; D gene unclear. V dropped 1 base and J dropped 7 bases, with 8 bases sitting between them. Germline V gene data show CDR1 as SGHTA and CDR2 as FQGNSA. This CDR3 has 12 amino acids. CDR3 bases: TGTGCCAGCAGCTTAGATGCCGGGGAGCAGTACTTC. This gives the protein CASSLDAGEQYF. Together with reference TRBV7-2 and TRBJ2-7, the CDR3 gives the full variable domain: GAGVSQSPSNKVTEKGKDVELRCDPISGHTALYWYRQSLGQGLEFLIYFQGNSAPDKSGLPSDRFSAERTGGSVSTLTIQRTQQEDSAVYLCASSLDAGEQYFGPGTRLTVT.

The sample holds many counts of this clonotype. This rearrangement joins TRBV5-1 to TRBJ2-5; D gene uncertain. Germline assignment: CDR1 SGHRS and CDR2 YFSETQ. The V end lost 3 bases, the J end lost 4 bases, and 19 bases lay between the germline ends. The CDR3 runs 16 residues. CDR3 DNA: TGCGCCAGCAGCTCCATCTCGGGCCCCATCGTAGAGACCCAGTACTTC. Its translation is CASSSISGPIVETQYF.

This clonotype occurred many times. The V and J genes are TRBV20-1 and TRBJ2-3; 9 bases match TRBD2. Germline lookup yields CDR1 DFQATT and CDR2 SNEGSKA (reference sequence). V trimming: 5 bases; J trimming: 7 bases; junction bases outside the gene matches: 7. The length of the CDR3 is 13 residues. CDR3: CSAGGRARNTQYF. The CDR3 DNA is TGCAGTGCTGGCGGGAGGGCCAGGAATACGCAGTATTTT.

In this sample, this clonotype turned up many times. CDR3 bases: TGTGCCAGCAGCTTATACGCCAGGGCCAGCTCTGGGGCCAACGTCCTGACTTTC. Its protein product is CASSLYARASSGANVLTF. The J gene is TRBJ2-6, the V gene TRBV7-3; possible D gene TRBD1, 5 bases. The V end was cut by 2 bases, the J end by 0 bases, with 14 bases between. The CDR3 extends over 18 amino acids. Germline CDR1 is SGHTA and CDR2 is FQGTGA.

At least ten counts were recorded for this clonotype. J is TRBJ1-2 and V is TRBV5-1; TRBD1 is a possible D gene (5 bases). The germline V gene encodes CDR1 SGHRS and CDR2 YFSETQ. This CDR3 comprises 15 residues. Trimming left V 4 bases short and J 4 bases short, with 17 bases between. CDR3 sequence: CASSPGTAQPYGYTF. CDR3 DNA sequence: TGCGCCAGCAGCCCCGGGACCGCCCAGCCCTATGGCTACACCTTC. Using reference TRBV5-1 and TRBJ1-2 for the parts outside the CDR3, the full variable domain is KAGVTQTPRYLIKTRGQQVTLSCSPISGHRSVSWYQQTPGQGLQFLFEYFSETQRNKGNFPGRFSGRQFSNSRSEMNVSTLELGDSALYLCASSPGTAQPYGYTFGSGTRLTVV.

This clonotype was observed many times. The rearrangement joins TRBV28 to TRBJ2-1, with 11 bases aligning to TRBD2. Germline loops: CDR1 MDHEN, CDR2 SYDVKM. V gave up 5 bases and J gave up 6 bases; unmatched junction bases: 18. The CDR3 totals 19 residues. The CDR3 DNA follows: TGTGCCAGCAGTCTCACATTGACTAGCGGGGTGCAAGGAATCAATGAGCAGTTCTTC. Protein: CASSLTLTSGVQGINEQFF.

This clonotype has ten or more counts. The rearrangement links TRBV6-2 or TRBV6-3 to TRBJ2-3; the D call may be TRBD1 or TRBD2 (6 bases each). This CDR3 has 16 amino acids. CDR1 and CDR2 (germline): MNHEY, SVGEGT. Trimming took off 2 bases at V and 5 bases at J, with 17 bases between the two ends. CDR3 sequence: CASSYQPSGAKDTQYF. The DNA for the CDR3 is TGTGCCAGCAGTTACCAACCCTCGGGGGCAAAAGATACGCAGTATTTT.

The sample holds a few counts of this clonotype. J is TRBJ1-2 and V is TRBV7-2, with D tentatively TRBD1 (6 bases). Germline CDR1 reads SGHTA; CDR2 reads FQGNSA. The CDR3 is made up of 16 amino acids. V gave up 4 bases and J gave up 4 bases, with 19 bases separating them. The CDR3, as DNA: TGTGCCAGCAGCTATAGATGGGACACAAGGATCTATGGCTACACCTTC. It specifies CASSYRWDTRIYGYTF.

There are many counts of this clonotype. This chain uses TRBV6-2 or TRBV6-3 with TRBJ2-7; 8 bases agree with TRBD2. The CDR3 extends over 17 amino acids. After removal of 7 bases from V and 2 bases from J, the junction contained 16 bases not matched to a gene. The V gene's germline CDR1 is MNHEY and CDR2 SVGEGT. The CDR3 sequence: CASTHFPRLAITYEQYF. CDR3 nucleotide sequence: TGTGCCAGCACCCACTTTCCGCGACTAGCGATTACCTACGAGCAGTACTTC.

On this clonotype itself: A much larger clone is a single base away; this may be a read error. The genes are TRBV29-1 and TRBJ1-2; no firm D call. This CDR3 has 12 residues. The germline V gene has CDR1 SQVTM and CDR2 ANQGSEA. The CDR3 nucleotides are TGCAGCGCTGAACAGTGGGCGGGAGGCTACACCTTC. Translating it yields CSAEQWAGGYTF.

There are many counts of this clonotype. The J gene is TRBJ2-5, the V gene TRBV10-3, with D perhaps TRBD2 (5 bases). The V and J ends lost 0 bases and 5 bases respectively, with 10 bases between them. Germline CDR1 reads ENHRY; CDR2 reads SYGVKD. The CDR3 totals 14 residues. The CDR3: CAISESNPGETQYF. The CDR3 DNA is TGTGCCATCAGTGAGTCGAATCCGGGGGAGACCCAGTACTTC.

Ten or more counts support this clonotype. The chain combines TRBV5-1 with TRBJ2-5, with 10 bases lining up with TRBD2. The V gene's germline CDR1 is SGHRS and CDR2 YFSETQ. V shed 2 bases and J 1 base; nucleotides not matched to a gene: 5. The CDR3 sequence is 16 residues long. CDR3 loop: CASSFPSGGFQETQYF. CDR3 DNA sequence: TGCGCCAGCAGCTTCCCTAGCGGGGGCTTCCAAGAGACCCAGTACTTC.

This clonotype came up many times. The chain carries TRBV4-1 and TRBJ1-4, with D unclear. This CDR3 is 18 amino acids long. Trimming left V 3 bases short and J 1 base short, with 18 bases between. CDR1 and CDR2 from the germline V gene are MGHRA and YSYEKL. The DNA of the CDR3 is TGCGCCAGCAGCCAGGCACTCCATACAGCCTTAACTAATGAAAAACTGTTTTTT. Its translation is CASSQALHTALTNEKLFF.

The chain has TRBV19 and TRBJ2-1; 7 positions match TRBD2. The trim removed 4 bases at V and 4 bases at J, leaving 13 bases unmatched. This CDR3 contains 17 residues. CDR1 and CDR2 from the germline V gene are LNHDA and SQIVND (reference sequence). The CDR3 loop is CASSSSQAGMGYNEQFF. The CDR3 nucleotides read TGTGCCAGTAGTAGTTCTCAAGCGGGGATGGGTTACAATGAGCAGTTCTTC.

This clonotype was observed at least ten times. The chain carries TRBV5-5 and TRBJ1-5; 7 bases are shared with TRBD1. The germline V gene has CDR1 SGHKS and CDR2 YYEKEE (reference sequence). The CDR3 loop spans 15 amino acids. V shed 0 bases, J shed 4 bases, and the junction held 4 bases outside the gene matches. CDR3 sequence: CASSLADRENQPQHF. The CDR3 DNA is TGTGCCAGCAGCTTGGCCGACAGGGAAAATCAGCCCCAGCATTTT.

This clonotype was recorded at least ten times. The genes are TRBV5-1 and TRBJ2-7, with 8 nucleotides matching TRBD1. Germline lookup yields CDR1 SGHRS and CDR2 YFSETQ. The length of the CDR3 is 14 residues. The J segment lost 5 bases and the V segment lost 0 bases, leaving 4 bases of the junction unmatched. The chain's CDR3 is CASSLGQGIHEQYF. The CDR3 coding sequence is TGCGCCAGCAGCTTGGGACAGGGGATCCACGAGCAGTACTTC.

This clonotype was seen repeatedly, ten times or more. A much larger clonotype is one base distant, so this may be a read error. The chain links TRBV5-4 to TRBJ1-2; D uncertain. The CDR3 is 15 residues long. Per germline, CDR1 SGHNT and CDR2 YYREEE (reference sequence). The CDR3 sequence is CASSLVTATNYGDTF. The CDR3 DNA reads as TGTGCCAGCAGCTTGGTTACAGCTACTAACTATGGCGACACCTTC. The whole variable domain, filled in from reference TRBV5-4 and TRBJ1-2, reads ETGVTQSPTHLIKTRGQQVTLRCSSQSGHNTVSWYQQALGQGPQFIFQYYREEENGRGNFPPRFSGLQFPNYSSELNVNALELDDSALYLCASSLVTATNYGDTFGSGTRLTVV.

This clonotype has at least ten counts. The chain recombines TRBV7-2 with TRBJ2-7, with 8 bases matching TRBD2. J was trimmed by 2 bases and V by 4 bases; bases with no gene match: 4. The V gene's germline CDR1 is SGHTA and CDR2 FQGNSA. This CDR3 comprises 14 residues. CDR3 nucleotide sequence: TGTGCCAGCAGCTGGGGACTAGAGGCCTACGAGCAGTACTTC. Translation gives CASSWGLEAYEQYF.

This clonotype was found a few times. A single base separates this from a much larger clone, so it may be a read error. This chain links TRBV20-1 with TRBJ2-2, with D possibly matching TRBD1 (5 bases). The CDR3 runs to 16 residues. The V gene's germline CDR1 is DFQATT and CDR2 SNEGSKA (reference sequence). The germline V and J ends were trimmed by 5 bases and 0 bases, with 16 bases remaining between them. The CDR3 loop is CSAHKLQESNTGELFF. As DNA, the CDR3 is TGCAGTGCTCACAAACTACAGGAGTCGAACACCGGGGAGCTGTTTTTT.

Of note for this clonotype: A read error may explain this, as a much larger clone is one base away. The chain combines TRBV19 with TRBJ2-7, with a possible D match to TRBD1 (5 bases). The CDR3 length is 12 residues. The germline gives CDR1 LNHDA, CDR2 SQIVND (reference sequence). The CDR3 reads CTTSGFVHEQYF. The DNA of the CDR3 is TGTACCACCTCAGGGTTTGTCCACGAGCAGTACTTC.

This clonotype was seen repeatedly, ten times or more. The rearrangement uses TRBV12-3 or TRBV12-4 and TRBJ1-2; a weak D match, TRBD1 (6 bases). The CDR3 runs to 13 residues. V was clipped by 8 bases and J by 8 bases, with 18 bases between them. The CDR3 sequence: CASLNGGARGYTF. CDR3 nucleotides: TGTGCCAGCCTGAATGGGGGGGCGAGGGGCTACACCTTC.